This TCR beta chain came from a study of cytomegalovirus exposure and HLA in healthy donors. Regarding the study as a whole: A later analysis reportedly found that, within productive TCRs, an Asian-associated ancestry cluster had fewer N-insertions than the mean observed across the approximately 600 donors. Later analysis identified 15,000 to 20,000 TCR beta sequences associated with HLA alleles, using a false discovery rate threshold of 0.05.

PCR used 60 Vbeta primers and 13 Jbeta primers. Profiling relied on immunoSEQ multiplex PCR, and the TCRdb table lists in-frame clones only, not all of them. The data show around 120,000 clones, approximately 80% seen once. Comment on this clone: As yet, its antigen is unknown.

Trimming shortened V by 1 base and J by 1 base, and 7 bases separated the two germline ends. Germline CDR1 reads GTSNPN; CDR2 reads SVGIG (reference sequence). The CDR3 covers 13 residues. The V and J genes are TRBV30 and TRBJ1-1, with a possible D match to TRBD1 (6 bases). The receptor comes from a male donor in good health and CMV-seropositive. Sequencing used PBMCs. The CDR3 is CAWSGQENTEAFF. The CDR3 nucleotides read TGTGCCTGGAGTGGACAGGAGAACACTGAAGCTTTCTTT.